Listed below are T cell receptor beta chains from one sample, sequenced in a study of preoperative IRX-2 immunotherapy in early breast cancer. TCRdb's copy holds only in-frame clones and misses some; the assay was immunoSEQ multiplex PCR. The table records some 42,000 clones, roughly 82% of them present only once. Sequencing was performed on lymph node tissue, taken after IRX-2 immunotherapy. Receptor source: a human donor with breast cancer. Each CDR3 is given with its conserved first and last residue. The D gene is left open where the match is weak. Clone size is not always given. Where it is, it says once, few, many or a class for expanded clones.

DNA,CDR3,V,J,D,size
TGTGCCAGCAGTAAGGACAGGGGCTATGGCTACACCTTC,CASSKDRGYGYTF,TRBV6-8,TRBJ1-2,TRBD1,-
TGTGCCAGCAGTCTGGGCAGTTCTCACTATGGCTACACCTTC,CASSLGSSHYGYTF,TRBV28,TRBJ1-2,-,-
TGTGCCAGCAGCGTTAGCGGGGTTTTGGGAGATACGCAGTATTTT,CASSVSGVLGDTQYF,TRBV11-3,TRBJ2-3,TRBD2,-
TGTGCCAGCAGCTCATCAGGGAATGATCAGCCCCAGCATTTT,CASSSSGNDQPQHF,TRBV12-1,TRBJ1-5,-,-
TGTGCCAGCAGTAGTAAGGGGACAGCGAACACTGAAGCTTTCTTT,CASSSKGTANTEAFF,TRBV11-3,TRBJ1-1,TRBD1,-
TGCGCCAGCGCCAGGGACAGGGATAATTCACCCCTCCACTTT,CASARDRDNSPLHF,TRBV5-1,TRBJ1-6,TRBD1,-
TGTGCCACCAGCCCTACTTCGATGAGACAGGCTGGGGGCTACACCTTC,CATSPTSMRQAGGYTF,TRBV15,TRBJ1-2,-,-
TGTGCCAGCAGACGTGGTCAGGGGAACTATGGCTACACCTTC,CASRRGQGNYGYTF,TRBV6-8,TRBJ1-2,-,few
TGTGCCAGCAGCGTCTCAGGGGGCCGGAACACTGAAGCTTTCTTT,CASSVSGGRNTEAFF,TRBV14,TRBJ1-1,TRBD1,few
TGTGCCAGCAGTTACGGGCCAGGAAACTATGGCTACACCTTC,CASSYGPGNYGYTF,TRBV6-8,TRBJ1-2,-,few
TGTGCCAGTACCTATCGAAGGGACAATCAGCCCCAGCATTTT,CASTYRRDNQPQHF,TRBV19,TRBJ1-5,-,-
TGTGCCAGCGACGGCGGGGGCCCTGGGTACAATGAGCAGTTCTTC,CASDGGGPGYNEQFF,TRBV19,TRBJ2-1,-,-
TGTGCCATCAGTGAGTCCGGGGTTTCTGGAAACACCATATATTTT,CAISESGVSGNTIYF,TRBV10-3,TRBJ1-3,-,-
TGTGCCAGCAGTCTCTACAGTGGACGGGCCGGGGAGCTGTTTTTT,CASSLYSGRAGELFF,TRBV28,TRBJ2-2,-,few
TGTGCCAGTAGTATAGTATCGACGGGGAACACTGAAGCTTTCTTT,CASSIVSTGNTEAFF,TRBV19,TRBJ1-1,-,-
TGTGCCAGCAGCTTGGTATGGGACAGGGAAGACGAGCAGTACTTC,CASSLVWDREDEQYF,TRBV11-3,TRBJ2-7,TRBD1,-
TGTGCCAGCAGTAGGACAGGAAACTATGGCTACACCTTC,CASSRTGNYGYTF,TRBV19,TRBJ1-2,TRBD1,once
TGTGCCAGTAGGGACCTACTTGCAACTAATGAAAAACTGTTTTTT,CASRDLLATNEKLFF,TRBV19,TRBJ1-4,-,-
TGTGCCAGCAGCCCTCGGACCTACACCGGCACAGATACGCAGTATTTT,CASSPRTYTGTDTQYF,TRBV7-1,TRBJ2-3,-,-
TGTGCCAGCACTTCACAGGGTGTTGGGAACACTGAAGCTTTCTTT,CASTSQGVGNTEAFF,TRBV2,TRBJ1-1,-,few
TGTGCCAGCAGTGAATTCGGAGGCTATGGCTACACCTTC,CASSEFGGYGYTF,TRBV25-1,TRBJ1-2,-,-
TGTGCCAGCAGTAAGACACAGGGGCCTAGGGCGGAAAAACTGTTTTTT,CASSKTQGPRAEKLFF,TRBV6-8,TRBJ1-4,TRBD1,-
TGCGCCAGCGAAGGGGGGAATGAGCAGTTCTTC,CASEGGNEQFF,TRBV10-1,TRBJ2-1,-,once
TGCGCCAGCAGCTTGTCGGCAGGGGCGTACACTGAAGCTTTCTTT,CASSLSAGAYTEAFF,TRBV5-1,TRBJ1-1,-,-
TGTGCCAGCAGCCGCCGCTATTTCCCGGCAGGGGCCACTGAAGCTTTCTTT,CASSRRYFPAGATEAFF,TRBV7-6,TRBJ1-1,-,-
TGTGCCAGCAGCTGGAGGGGACAGGGGATTGGCTACGAGCAGTACTTC,CASSWRGQGIGYEQYF,TRBV11-3,TRBJ2-7,TRBD1,-
TGCGCCAGCAGTGAGTCTCATGGGGGTAGTAGTTACTTCGCTGGCTACACCTTC,CASSESHGGSSYFAGYTF,TRBV10-2,TRBJ1-2,-,-